A single sample is the source of the 4 T cell receptor beta chains below, sequenced in a study of T cell repertoires in cytomegalovirus infection. MiXCR was run by TCRdb on the reads, yielding one entry per CDR3 protein. Of hundreds of thousands of distinct CDR3 sequences listed, 35% are singletons. The specimen was PBMCs. The receptors stem from a human donor in good health (CMV status not recorded). Some clones in this sample may be carry-over from other donors' samples.

Details on this clonotype: The CDR3 ends on some other residue instead of the conserved phenylalanine or tryptophan, so this is likely a read error. The DNA is left out, because the CDR3 cannot be placed on it with certainty; the CDR3 is given as TCRdb lists it. The J gene is TRBJ2-1, the V gene TRBV7-8. The CDR3 length equals 14 residues, ends included. Germline V lookup: CDR1 SGHVS, CDR2 FQNEAQ. CDR3 sequence reads: CASRISVSAHEQFA.

This clonotype has at least ten counts. J is TRBJ2-7 and V is TRBV7-8; 14 bases align to TRBD2. The ends lost 5 bases at V and 6 bases at J; junction bases unmatched: 3. This CDR3 has 14 residues. The germline gives CDR1 SGHVS, CDR2 FQNEAQ. Here the CDR3 reads CASSIGTSGSEQYF. The CDR3 DNA sequence: TGTGCCAGCAGCATTGGGACTAGCGGGAGCGAGCAGTACTTC.

This CDR3 is CASSLRLDTDTQYF. The CDR3 DNA reads TGTGCCAGCAGCCTCCGACTAGACACAGATACGCAGTATTTT. V gene TRBV12-3 or TRBV12-4 combines with J gene TRBJ2-3; D might be TRBD2 (6 bases). V was trimmed by 6 bases and J by 2 bases, leaving 12 bases between them. The CDR3 is made up of 14 amino acids.

This sequence joins TRBV28 and TRBJ2-7; TRBD2 agrees at 10 bases. V shed 3 bases, J shed 7 bases, and the junction held 6 bases outside the gene matches. The CDR3 extends over 14 amino acids. The V gene's germline CDR1 is MDHEN and CDR2 SYDVKM. CDR3 region: CASSLSGGAGEQYF. CDR3 DNA: TGTGCCAGCAGTTTGAGCGGGGGGGCGGGAGAGCAGTACTTC.